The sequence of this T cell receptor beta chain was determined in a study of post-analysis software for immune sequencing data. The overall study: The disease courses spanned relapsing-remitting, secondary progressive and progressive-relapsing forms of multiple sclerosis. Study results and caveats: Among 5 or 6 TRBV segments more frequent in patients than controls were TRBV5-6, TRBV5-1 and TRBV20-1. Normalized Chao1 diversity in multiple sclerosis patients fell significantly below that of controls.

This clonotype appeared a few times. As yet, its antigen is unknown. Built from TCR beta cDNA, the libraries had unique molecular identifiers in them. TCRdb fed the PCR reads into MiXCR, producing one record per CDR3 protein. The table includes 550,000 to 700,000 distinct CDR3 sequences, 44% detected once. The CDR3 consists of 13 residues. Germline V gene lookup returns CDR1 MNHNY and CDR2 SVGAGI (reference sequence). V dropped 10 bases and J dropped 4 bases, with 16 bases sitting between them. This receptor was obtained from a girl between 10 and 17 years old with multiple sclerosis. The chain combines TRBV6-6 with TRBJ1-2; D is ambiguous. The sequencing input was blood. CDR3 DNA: TGTGCCACATCCCTAGGACCTTCCTATGGCTACACCTTC. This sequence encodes CATSLGPSYGYTF.